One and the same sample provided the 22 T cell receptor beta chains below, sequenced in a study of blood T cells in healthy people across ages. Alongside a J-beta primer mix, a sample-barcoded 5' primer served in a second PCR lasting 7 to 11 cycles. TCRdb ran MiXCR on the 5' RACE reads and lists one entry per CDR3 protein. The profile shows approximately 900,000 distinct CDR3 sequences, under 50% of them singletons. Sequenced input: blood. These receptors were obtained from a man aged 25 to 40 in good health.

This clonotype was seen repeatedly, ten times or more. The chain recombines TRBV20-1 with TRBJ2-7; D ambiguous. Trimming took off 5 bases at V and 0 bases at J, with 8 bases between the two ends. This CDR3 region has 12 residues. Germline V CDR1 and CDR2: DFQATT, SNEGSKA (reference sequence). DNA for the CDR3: TGCAGTGCTCCCAGTAGCTCCTACGAGCAGTACTTC. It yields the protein CSAPSSSYEQYF.

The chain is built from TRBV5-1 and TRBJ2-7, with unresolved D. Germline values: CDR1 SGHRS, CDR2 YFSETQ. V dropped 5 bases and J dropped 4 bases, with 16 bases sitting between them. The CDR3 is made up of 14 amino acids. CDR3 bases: TGCGCCAGCAGGTCGGTGGGCAGGTCATACGAGCAGTACTTC. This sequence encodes CASRSVGRSYEQYF.

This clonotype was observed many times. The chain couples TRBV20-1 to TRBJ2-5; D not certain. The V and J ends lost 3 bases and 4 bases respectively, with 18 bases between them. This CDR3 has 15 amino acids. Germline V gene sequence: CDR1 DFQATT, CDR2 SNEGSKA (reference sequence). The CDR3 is CSARSPGSDVETQYF. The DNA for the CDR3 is TGCAGTGCTAGGTCCCCCGGCTCGGACGTAGAGACCCAGTACTTC.

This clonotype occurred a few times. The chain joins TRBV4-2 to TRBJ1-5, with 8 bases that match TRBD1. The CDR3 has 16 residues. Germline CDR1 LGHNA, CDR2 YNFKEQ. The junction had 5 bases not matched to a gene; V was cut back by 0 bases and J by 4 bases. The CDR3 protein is CASSQDTGDRNQPQHF. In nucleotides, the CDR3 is TGTGCCAGCAGCCAAGATACAGGGGACAGGAATCAGCCCCAGCATTTT.

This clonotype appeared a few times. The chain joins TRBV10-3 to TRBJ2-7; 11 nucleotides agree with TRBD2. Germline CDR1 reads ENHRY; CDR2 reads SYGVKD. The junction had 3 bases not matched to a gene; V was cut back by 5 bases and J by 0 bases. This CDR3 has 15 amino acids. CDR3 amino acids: CAISKTSGNSYEQYF. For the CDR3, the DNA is TGTGCCATCAGTAAGACTAGCGGGAACTCCTACGAGCAGTACTTC.

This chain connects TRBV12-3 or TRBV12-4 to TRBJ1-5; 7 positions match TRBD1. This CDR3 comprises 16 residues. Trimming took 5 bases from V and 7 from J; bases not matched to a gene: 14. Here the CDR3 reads CASSPGTDLLEQPQHF. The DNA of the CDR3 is TGTGCCAGCAGTCCAGGGACAGACCTTTTGGAGCAGCCCCAGCATTTT.

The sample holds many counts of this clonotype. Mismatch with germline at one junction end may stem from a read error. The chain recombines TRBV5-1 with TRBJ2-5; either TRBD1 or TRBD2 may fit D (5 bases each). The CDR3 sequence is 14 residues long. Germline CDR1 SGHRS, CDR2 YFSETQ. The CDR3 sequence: CASSPGTVQETQYF. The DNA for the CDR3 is TGTGCCAGCAGTCCCGGGACGGTCCAAGAGACCCAGTACTTC.

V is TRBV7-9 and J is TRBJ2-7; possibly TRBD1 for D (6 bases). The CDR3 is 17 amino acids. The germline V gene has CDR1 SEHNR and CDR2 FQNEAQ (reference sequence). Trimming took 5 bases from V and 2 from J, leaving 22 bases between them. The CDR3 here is CASSIFRDINPTYEQYF. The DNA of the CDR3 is TGTGCCAGCAGCATTTTCCGGGACATCAACCCAACCTACGAGCAGTACTTC.

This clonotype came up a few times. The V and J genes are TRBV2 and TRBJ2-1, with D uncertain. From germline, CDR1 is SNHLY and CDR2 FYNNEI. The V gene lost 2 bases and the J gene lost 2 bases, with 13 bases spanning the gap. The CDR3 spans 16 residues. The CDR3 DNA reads TGTGCCAGCAGTGAATCTATCGGGTCCACCTACAATGAGCAGTTCTTC. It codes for CASSESIGSTYNEQFF.

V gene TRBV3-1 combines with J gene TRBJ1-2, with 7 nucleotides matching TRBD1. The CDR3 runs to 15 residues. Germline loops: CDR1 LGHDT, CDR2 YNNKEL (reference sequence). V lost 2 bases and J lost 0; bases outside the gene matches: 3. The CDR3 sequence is CASSQWTGSNYGYTF. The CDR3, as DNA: TGTGCCAGCAGCCAATGGACAGGTTCTAACTATGGCTACACCTTC.

CDR3 sequence (DNA): TGCAGCGTTGAAGACCCAAAGCTGGGCTACGAGCAGTACTTC. It encodes CSVEDPKLGYEQYF. J is TRBJ2-7 and V is TRBV29-1; D is undetermined. CDR3 length: 14 residues. Germline CDR1 SQVTM, CDR2 ANQGSEA. Trimming removed 0 bases from V and 3 bases from J, with 12 bases in between.

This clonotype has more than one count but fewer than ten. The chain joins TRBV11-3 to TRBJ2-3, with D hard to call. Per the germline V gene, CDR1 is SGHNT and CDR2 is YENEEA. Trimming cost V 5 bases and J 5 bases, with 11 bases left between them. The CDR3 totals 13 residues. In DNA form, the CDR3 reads TGTGCCAGCAGCCGAGGTCAGGTAGATACGCAGTATTTT. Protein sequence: CASSRGQVDTQYF.

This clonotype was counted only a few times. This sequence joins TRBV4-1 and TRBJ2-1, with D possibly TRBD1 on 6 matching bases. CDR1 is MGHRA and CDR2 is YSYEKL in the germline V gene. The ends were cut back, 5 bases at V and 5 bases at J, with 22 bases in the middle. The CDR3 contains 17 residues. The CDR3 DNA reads TGCGCCAGCAGCTTAGCTGAGGGACACGTATCGAACAATGAGCAGTTCTTC. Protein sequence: CASSLAEGHVSNNEQFF.

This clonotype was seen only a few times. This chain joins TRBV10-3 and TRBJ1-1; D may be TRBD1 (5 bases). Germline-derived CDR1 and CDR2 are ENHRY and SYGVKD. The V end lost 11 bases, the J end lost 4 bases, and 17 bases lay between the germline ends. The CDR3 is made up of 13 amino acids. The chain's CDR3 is CAQSLGVGTEAFF. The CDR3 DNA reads TGTGCCCAAAGTTTGGGGGTCGGCACTGAAGCTTTCTTT.

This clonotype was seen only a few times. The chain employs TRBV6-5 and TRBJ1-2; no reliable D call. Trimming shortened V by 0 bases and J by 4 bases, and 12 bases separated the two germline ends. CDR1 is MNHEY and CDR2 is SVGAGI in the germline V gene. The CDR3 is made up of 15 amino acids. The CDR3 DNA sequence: TGTGCCAGCAGTTACTCGGGCTCGGGATCCTATGGCTACACCTTC. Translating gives CASSYSGSGSYGYTF.

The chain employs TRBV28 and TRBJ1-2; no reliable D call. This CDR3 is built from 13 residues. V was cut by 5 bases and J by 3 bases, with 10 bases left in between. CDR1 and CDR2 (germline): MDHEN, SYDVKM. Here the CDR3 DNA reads TGTGCCAGCAGTGTAGGGAGGGACTATGGCTACACCTTC. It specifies CASSVGRDYGYTF.

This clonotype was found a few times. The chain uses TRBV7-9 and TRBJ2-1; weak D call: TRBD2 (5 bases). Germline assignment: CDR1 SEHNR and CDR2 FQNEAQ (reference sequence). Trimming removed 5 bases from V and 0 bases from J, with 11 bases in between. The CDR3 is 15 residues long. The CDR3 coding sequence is TGTGCCAGCAGCCCAGTGGGGAGCTCCTACAATGAGCAGTTCTTC. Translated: CASSPVGSSYNEQFF.

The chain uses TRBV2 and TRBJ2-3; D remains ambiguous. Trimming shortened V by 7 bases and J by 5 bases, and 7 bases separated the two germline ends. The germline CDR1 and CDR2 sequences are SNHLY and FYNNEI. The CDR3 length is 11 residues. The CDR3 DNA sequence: TGTGCCAGCACTCAAGAAGATACGCAGTATTTT. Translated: CASTQEDTQYF.

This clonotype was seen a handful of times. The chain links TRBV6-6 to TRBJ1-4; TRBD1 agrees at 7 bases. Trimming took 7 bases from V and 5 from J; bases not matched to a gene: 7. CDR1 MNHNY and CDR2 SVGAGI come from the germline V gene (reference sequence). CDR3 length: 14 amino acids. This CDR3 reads CASIPGTANEKLFF. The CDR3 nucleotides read TGTGCCAGCATACCCGGGACAGCAAATGAAAAACTGTTTTTT.

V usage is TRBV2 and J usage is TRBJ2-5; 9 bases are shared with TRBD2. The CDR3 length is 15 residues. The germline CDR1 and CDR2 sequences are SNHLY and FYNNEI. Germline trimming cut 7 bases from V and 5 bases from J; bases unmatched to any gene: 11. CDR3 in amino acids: CASKAASGVKETQYF. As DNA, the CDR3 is TGTGCCAGCAAGGCGGCTAGCGGGGTGAAGGAGACCCAGTACTTC.

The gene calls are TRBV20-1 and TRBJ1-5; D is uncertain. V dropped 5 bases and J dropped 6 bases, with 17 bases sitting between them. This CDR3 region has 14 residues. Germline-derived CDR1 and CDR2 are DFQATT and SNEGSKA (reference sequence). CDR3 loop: CSAGSDAASQPQHF. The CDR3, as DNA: TGCAGTGCTGGATCGGACGCGGCTTCTCAGCCCCAGCATTTT.

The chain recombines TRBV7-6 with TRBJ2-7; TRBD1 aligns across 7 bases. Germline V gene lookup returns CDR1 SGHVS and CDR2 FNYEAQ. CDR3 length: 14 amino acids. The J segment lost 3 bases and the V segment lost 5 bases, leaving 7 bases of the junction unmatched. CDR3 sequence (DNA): TGTGCCAGCAGCCTAGACAGGGATCACTACGAGCAGTACTTC. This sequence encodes CASSLDRDHYEQYF.